These T cell receptor beta chains were read from a single sample in a study of T cells after yellow fever vaccination. TCRdb reprocessed the 5' RACE reads via MiXCR and lists one record per CDR3 protein. This table has 320,000 or so distinct CDR3 sequences, approximately 8% appearing once. The sample consisted of PBMCs, taken roughly 45 days after the first yellow fever vaccination. The source is a man aged 18 to 30 who received the YFV17D yellow fever vaccine. Both conserved end residues are trimmed from each CDR3. The order of the fields is clone size, J gene, V gene, CDR3 protein. The size entry is marked missing in some rows and otherwise reads once, few, many or a size class.

clone_size: many
j_call: TRBJ2-3
v_call: TRBV5-1
cdr3_aa: ASSLLESGQGDTQY

clone_size: few
j_call: TRBJ1-6
v_call: TRBV6-1
cdr3_aa: ASSPGGFGSPLH

clone_size: NA
j_call: TRBJ2-6
v_call: TRBV7-2
cdr3_aa: ASSFSGQSSGANILT

clone_size: NA
j_call: TRBJ2-1
v_call: TRBV5-6
cdr3_aa: ASSLVQNTYNEQF

clone_size: many
j_call: TRBJ1-4
v_call: TRBV6-5
cdr3_aa: ASSYLGTGVEKLF

clone_size: few
j_call: TRBJ1-2
v_call: TRBV4-1
cdr3_aa: ASSREPGGHYGYT

clone_size: many
j_call: TRBJ2-3
v_call: TRBV5-8
cdr3_aa: ASSSSGGPERTDTQY

clone_size: few
j_call: TRBJ2-2
v_call: TRBV5-1
cdr3_aa: ASSFFPRLNTGELF

clone_size: few
j_call: TRBJ2-5
v_call: TRBV11-2
cdr3_aa: ASSSQWGSGGLGETQY

clone_size: once
j_call: TRBJ1-2
v_call: TRBV20-1
cdr3_aa: SASGATADYGYT

clone_size: NA
j_call: TRBJ2-3
v_call: TRBV7-6
cdr3_aa: ATSGDSNTDTQY

clone_size: few
j_call: TRBJ2-5
v_call: TRBV27
cdr3_aa: ASSSETGAQETQY

clone_size: NA
j_call: TRBJ2-5
v_call: TRBV27
cdr3_aa: ASSPISGGSQETQY

clone_size: NA
j_call: TRBJ1-2
v_call: TRBV3-1
cdr3_aa: ASPSTGNYGYT

clone_size: few
j_call: TRBJ1-5
v_call: TRBV9
cdr3_aa: ASSVATNQPQH

clone_size: many
j_call: TRBJ2-5
v_call: TRBV5-1
cdr3_aa: ASSLARSGPQETQY

clone_size: many
j_call: TRBJ2-3
v_call: TRBV7-2
cdr3_aa: ASSYTGGVDTQY

clone_size: NA
j_call: TRBJ2-3
v_call: TRBV20-1
cdr3_aa: SAREAGGDTQY

clone_size: NA
j_call: TRBJ2-6
v_call: TRBV24-1
cdr3_aa: ATSDSTGWDVLT

clone_size: NA
j_call: TRBJ2-6
v_call: TRBV5-4
cdr3_aa: ASSLADAGSSGANVLT

clone_size: NA
j_call: TRBJ2-2
v_call: TRBV14
cdr3_aa: ASSQLSGGTLSDTGELF

clone_size: NA
j_call: TRBJ1-2
v_call: TRBV27
cdr3_aa: ASSLLGTEYGYT

clone_size: many
j_call: TRBJ2-7
v_call: TRBV5-1
cdr3_aa: ASRQQGLGEQY

clone_size: few
j_call: TRBJ2-6
v_call: TRBV11-2
cdr3_aa: ASSLVIGTGGKAGANVLT

clone_size: NA
j_call: TRBJ1-5
v_call: TRBV7-2
cdr3_aa: ASSTDDEPNQPQH

clone_size: few
j_call: TRBJ2-3
v_call: TRBV5-1
cdr3_aa: ASSPTGAPDTQY

clone_size: many
j_call: TRBJ2-3
v_call: TRBV5-1
cdr3_aa: ASRENRNTDTQY

clone_size: few
j_call: TRBJ1-3
v_call: TRBV7-6
cdr3_aa: ASSSEIAGNTIY

clone_size: few
j_call: TRBJ1-4
v_call: TRBV20-1
cdr3_aa: SAKALSEKLF

clone_size: few
j_call: TRBJ2-5
v_call: TRBV20-1
cdr3_aa: SPARDSWYQETQY

clone_size: NA
j_call: TRBJ2-7
v_call: TRBV12-3/TRBV12-4
cdr3_aa: ASSRPRQGNYEQY

clone_size: NA
j_call: TRBJ2-2
v_call: TRBV20-1
cdr3_aa: SARLGQGGYTGELF

clone_size: NA
j_call: TRBJ1-6
v_call: TRBV7-9
cdr3_aa: ASSLNQGGYSPLH

clone_size: NA
j_call: TRBJ1-6
v_call: TRBV7-2
cdr3_aa: ASSVWGVKNSPLH

clone_size: NA
j_call: TRBJ2-7
v_call: TRBV14
cdr3_aa: ASRRQGSNYEQY

clone_size: NA
j_call: TRBJ2-1
v_call: TRBV7-8
cdr3_aa: ASSLYRLAGGPSYNEQF

clone_size: NA
j_call: TRBJ2-7
v_call: TRBV10-3
cdr3_aa: AISGRQGDEQY

clone_size: few
j_call: TRBJ1-2
v_call: TRBV12-3/TRBV12-4
cdr3_aa: ASSPGNLYGYT

clone_size: few
j_call: TRBJ1-3
v_call: TRBV5-1
cdr3_aa: ASSLIPGAGNTIY

clone_size: many
j_call: TRBJ2-7
v_call: TRBV7-9
cdr3_aa: ASSLQTSGGYEQY

clone_size: few
j_call: TRBJ2-2
v_call: TRBV10-3
cdr3_aa: AISTRPFGELF

clone_size: NA
j_call: TRBJ1-4
v_call: TRBV5-1
cdr3_aa: ASSFGGLATNEKLF

clone_size: few
j_call: TRBJ2-1
v_call: TRBV18
cdr3_aa: ASSPGEGRGTNNEQF

clone_size: few
j_call: TRBJ1-6
v_call: TRBV3-1
cdr3_aa: ASSPNPGNSPLH